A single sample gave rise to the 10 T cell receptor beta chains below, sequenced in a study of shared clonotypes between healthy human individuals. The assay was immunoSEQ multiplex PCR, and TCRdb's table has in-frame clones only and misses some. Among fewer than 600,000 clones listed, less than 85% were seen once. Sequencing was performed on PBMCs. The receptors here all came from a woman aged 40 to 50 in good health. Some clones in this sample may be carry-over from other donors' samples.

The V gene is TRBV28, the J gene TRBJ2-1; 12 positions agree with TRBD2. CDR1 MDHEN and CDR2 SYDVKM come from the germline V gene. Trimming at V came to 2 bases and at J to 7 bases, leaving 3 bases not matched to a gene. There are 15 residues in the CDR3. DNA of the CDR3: TGTGCCAGCAGTTTAAGTCTAGCGGGAGGGAATGAGCAGTTCTTC. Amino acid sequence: CASSLSLAGGNEQFF.

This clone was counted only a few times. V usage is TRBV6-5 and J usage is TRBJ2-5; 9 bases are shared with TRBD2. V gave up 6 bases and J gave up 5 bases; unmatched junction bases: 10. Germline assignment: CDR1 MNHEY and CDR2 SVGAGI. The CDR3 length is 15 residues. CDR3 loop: CASRGGGRVGETQYF. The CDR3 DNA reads TGTGCCAGCAGAGGCGGCGGGAGGGTCGGGGAGACCCAGTACTTC.

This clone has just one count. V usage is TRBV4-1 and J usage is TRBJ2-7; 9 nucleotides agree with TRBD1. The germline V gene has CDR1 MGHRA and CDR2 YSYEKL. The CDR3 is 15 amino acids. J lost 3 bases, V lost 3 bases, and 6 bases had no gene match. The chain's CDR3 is CASSHLQGALYEQYF. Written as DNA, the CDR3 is TGCGCCAGCAGCCACCTACAGGGGGCCCTCTACGAGCAGTACTTC.

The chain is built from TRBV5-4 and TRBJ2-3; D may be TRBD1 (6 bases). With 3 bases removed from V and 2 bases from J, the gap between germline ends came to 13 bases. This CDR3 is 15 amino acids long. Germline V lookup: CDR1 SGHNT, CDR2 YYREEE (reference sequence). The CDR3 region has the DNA TGTGCCAGCAGCTCAGTCGGACAGCACACAGATACGCAGTATTTT. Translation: CASSSVGQHTDTQYF.

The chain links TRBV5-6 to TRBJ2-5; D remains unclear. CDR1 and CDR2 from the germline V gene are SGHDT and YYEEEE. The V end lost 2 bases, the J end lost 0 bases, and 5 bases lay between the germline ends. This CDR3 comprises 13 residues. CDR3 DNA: TGTGCCAGCAGCTTCACCTACCAAGAGACCCAGTACTTC. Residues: CASSFTYQETQYF. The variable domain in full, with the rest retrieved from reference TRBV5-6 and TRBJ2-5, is DAGVTQSPTHLIKTRGQQVTLRCSPKSGHDTVSWYQQALGQGPQFIFQYYEEEERQRGNFPDRFSGHQFPNYSSELNVNALLLGDSALYLCASSFTYQETQYFGPGTRLLVL.

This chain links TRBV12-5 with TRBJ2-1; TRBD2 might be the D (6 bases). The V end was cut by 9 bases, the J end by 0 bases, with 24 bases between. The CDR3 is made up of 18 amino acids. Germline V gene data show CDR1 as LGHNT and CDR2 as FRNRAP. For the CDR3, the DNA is TGTGCTAGGGAAGAGGAGGGTGGCCTCTACAGCTCCTACAATGAGCAGTTCTTC. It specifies CAREEEGGLYSSYNEQFF.

For the CDR3, the DNA is TGTGCCAGCACCCCCGACAGGGATTTGTACGAGCAGTACTTC. This sequence encodes CASTPDRDLYEQYF. V and J are TRBV28 and TRBJ2-7, with 7 bases identical to TRBD1. Germline V gene lookup returns CDR1 MDHEN and CDR2 SYDVKM. With 7 bases clipped from V and 4 bases from J, the junction kept 10 bases outside the gene matches. The CDR3 contains 14 residues.

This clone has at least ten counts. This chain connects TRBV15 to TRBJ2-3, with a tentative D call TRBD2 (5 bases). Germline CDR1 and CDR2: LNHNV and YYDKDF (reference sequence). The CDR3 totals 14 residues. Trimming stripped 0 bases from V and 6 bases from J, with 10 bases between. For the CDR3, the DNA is TGTGCCACCAGCAGAGAAACTAGTTGGGATACGCAGTATTTT. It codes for CATSRETSWDTQYF.

This CDR3 reads CASSLDPSGTGEQFF. The CDR3 region has the DNA TGTGCCAGCAGCTTAGATCCCAGCGGGACAGGTGAGCAGTTCTTC. The chain is built from TRBV11-2 and TRBJ2-1; D is possibly TRBD1 (8 bases). This CDR3 region has 15 residues. Germline assignment: CDR1 SGHAT and CDR2 FQNNGV. The ends were cut back, 0 bases at V and 9 bases at J, with 15 bases in the middle. The whole variable domain, remainder taken from reference TRBV11-2 and TRBJ2-1, is EAGVAQSPRYKIIEKRQSVAFWCNPISGHATLYWYQQILGQGPKLLIQFQNNGVVDDSQLPKDRFSAERLKGVDSTLKIQPAKLEDSAVYLCASSLDPSGTGEQFFGPGTRLTVL.

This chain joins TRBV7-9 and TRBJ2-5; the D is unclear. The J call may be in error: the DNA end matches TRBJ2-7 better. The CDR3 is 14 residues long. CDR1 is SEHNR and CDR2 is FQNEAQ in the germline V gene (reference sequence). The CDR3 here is CASSLDAWSYEQYF. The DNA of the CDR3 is TGTGCCAGCAGCTTAGACGCTTGGTCCTACGAGCAGTACTTC.